This passage covers 9 T cell receptor beta chains from one sample sequenced in a study of T-cell reconstitution after alpha-beta-depleted transplantation in children. Preparation of the TCRbeta library involved a method that used unique molecular identifiers. MiXCR was run by TCRdb on the PCR reads, yielding one entry per CDR3 protein. This table has nearly 350,000 distinct CDR3 sequences, under 20% appearing once. Sequenced material: PBMCs, mostly from graft donor cells, taken 360 days after TCRalphabeta/CD19-depleted stem cell transplant. All receptors come from a male patient between 2 and 10 years old who had a stem cell transplant for acute lymphoblastic leukemia, so the T cells may come from the graft donor.

This clonotype was seen ten or more times. The chain combines TRBV29-1 with TRBJ2-1; D not certain. This CDR3 comprises 17 residues. Between the trimmed V and J ends, which lost 0 bases and 9 bases, there was a span of 24 bases. The germline CDR1 and CDR2 sequences are SQVTM and ANQGSEA. The CDR3 sequence: CSVEDLLGDSHLGEQFF. In nucleotides, the CDR3 is TGCAGCGTTGAAGATCTGCTAGGAGACTCCCATTTGGGTGAGCAGTTCTTC.

This sequence joins TRBV12-3 or TRBV12-4 and TRBJ2-3, with 9 bases that match TRBD2. There are 18 residues in the CDR3. V lost 4 bases and J lost 1; bases outside the gene matches: 12. CDR3 in DNA: TGTGCCAGCAGTTCCTTTCCTGGGCGGGAGGGCCGCACAGATACGCAGTATTTT. This translates into CASSSFPGREGRTDTQYF.

V is TRBV20-1 and J is TRBJ2-6; the match to TRBD1 covers 8 bases. The CDR3 covers 16 residues. CDR1 and CDR2 from the germline V gene are DFQATT and SNEGSKA (reference sequence). The J segment lost 6 bases and the V segment lost 4 bases, leaving 11 bases of the junction unmatched. The CDR3 loop is CSAKGRGPRSANVLTF. The CDR3 DNA sequence: TGCAGTGCTAAGGGCAGGGGGCCTAGATCGGCCAACGTCCTGACTTTC.

The chain has TRBV7-2 and TRBJ1-3, with unresolved D. V gave up 2 bases and J gave up 2 bases, with 10 bases separating them. This CDR3 is built from 15 residues. From germline, CDR1 is SGHTA and CDR2 FQGNSA. In nucleotides, the CDR3 is TGTGCCAGCAGCTTAATGCCGATGACTGGAAACACCATATATTTT. Encoded protein: CASSLMPMTGNTIYF.

The V call is TRBV7-9, the J call TRBJ2-3; D unclear. Germline lookup yields CDR1 SEHNR and CDR2 FQNEAQ (reference sequence). Trimming left V 4 bases short and J 0 bases short, with 11 bases between. The CDR3 is 15 residues long. The CDR3 reads CASSSPGRSTDTQYF. The DNA of the CDR3 is TGTGCCAGCAGCTCCCCCGGGCGTAGCACAGATACGCAGTATTTT.

The V gene is TRBV5-6, the J gene TRBJ2-7; the D gene is possibly TRBD2 (6 bases). Trimming removed 2 bases at V and 4 bases at J, with 19 bases between. The V gene's germline CDR1 is SGHDT and CDR2 YYEEEE. This CDR3 comprises 16 residues. The CDR3 nucleotides are TGTGCCAGCAGCTTCCGATGGGGGACTGGGTGGTACGAGCAGTACTTC. Translated, it gives CASSFRWGTGWYEQYF.

The gene calls are TRBV6-5 and TRBJ2-3; possible D gene TRBD1, 6 bases. Trimming shortened V by 3 bases and J by 4 bases, and 11 bases separated the two germline ends. The germline CDR1 and CDR2 sequences are MNHEY and SVGAGI. The CDR3 contains 14 residues. This chain's CDR3 is CASSYQGRADTQYF. The DNA of the CDR3 is TGTGCCAGCAGTTATCAGGGGCGAGCAGATACGCAGTATTTT.

Turning to this clonotype: A read error may be the cause here, since a much bigger clone is one base away. The V call is TRBV4-3, the J call TRBJ2-3; D ambiguous. Germline V gene sequence: CDR1 LGHNA, CDR2 YSLEER. The CDR3 totals 16 residues. The CDR3 nucleotides are TGCGCCAGCAGCCAAGGGGTCACTCCTGGCACAGATACGCGGTATTTT. This encodes CASSQGVTPGTDTRYF.

V usage is TRBV20-1 and J usage is TRBJ2-7, with a tentative D call TRBD1 (6 bases). There are 11 residues in the CDR3. V was pared by 6 bases and J by 3 bases, with 9 bases between. Germline lookup yields CDR1 DFQATT and CDR2 SNEGSKA (reference sequence). In nucleotides, the CDR3 is TGCAGTGCATTGGACAGCTACGAGCAGTACTTC. It encodes CSALDSYEQYF.